Sequencing of this TCR beta chain was carried out in a study of blood T cell repertoires in COVID-19. Study as a whole: Sample material is recorded as cDNA or gDNA derived from T cells, B-cell-depleted T cells, or PBMCs.

Participants came from 20 to 25 US areas, aged roughly 18 to 89 years. The length of the CDR3 is 13 residues. Unmatched junction bases numbered 8, after V lost 6 bases and J lost 8 bases. Sequenced by immunoSEQ multiplex PCR; TCRdb stores in-frame clones only, minus some. The sample has 310,000 or so clones; approximately 91% are singletons. The clonotype was recovered from a woman between 35 and 50 years old who had recovered from COVID-19. The specimen was PBMCs or T cells enriched from blood (not recorded which). The rearrangement joins TRBV12-3 or TRBV12-4 to TRBJ2-7; 9 bases line up with TRBD1. This CDR3 reads CASRPPGQGQQYF. CDR3 DNA sequence: TGTGCCAGCAGGCCACCGGGACAGGGACAGCAGTACTTC.